This T cell receptor beta chain emerged from a study of blood T cell repertoires in COVID-19. In the study overall: The origin of the acute and convalescent COVID-19 samples was the United States, Italy and Spain. The cDNA or gDNA used as material had been derived from T cells, B-cell-depleted T cells, or PBMCs.

This clone was found once. Per germline, CDR1 SGHRS and CDR2 YFSETQ. V was pared by 2 bases and J by 3 bases, with 14 bases between. This CDR3 is built from 15 residues. In the source study's methods: Reference gene primer amplification gave estimated nucleated cell counts. Using immunoSEQ multiplex PCR, the repertoire was profiled, and TCRdb retains in-frame clones only, with some absent. V and J calls and clone size come straight from that table; D and trimming were deduced from the DNA. Of roughly 150,000 clones in the sample, around 81% were seen once. Source material: peripheral blood. The chain carries TRBV5-1 and TRBJ1-2, with D hard to call. The origin of this receptor is a man between 65 and 85 years old who had recovered from COVID-19. Written as DNA, the CDR3 is TGCGCCAGCAGCTTAGTAGGAACAGCGGACTATGGCTACACCTTC. This translates into CASSLVGTADYGYTF. The full variable domain, its missing parts supplied by reference TRBV5-1 and TRBJ1-2, is KAGVTQTPRYLIKTRGQQVTLSCSPISGHRSVSWYQQTPGQGLQFLFEYFSETQRNKGNFPGRFSGRQFSNSRSEMNVSTLELGDSALYLCASSLVGTADYGYTFGSGTRLTVV.